The present T cell receptor beta chain was sequenced within a study of blood T cell repertoires in COVID-19. Overall study: Spain, Italy and the United States supplied samples that represented acute and convalescent COVID-19. In each case, the material was cDNA or gDNA derived from T cells, B-cell-depleted T cells, or PBMCs.

This CDR3 has 14 residues. The V segment lost 3 bases and the J segment 2 bases; nucleotides outside the gene matches: 1. From germline, CDR1 is KGHSH and CDR2 LQKENI. Original analysis: Using reference gene primer amplification, nucleated cell counts were estimated. Measured with immunoSEQ multiplex PCR; TCRdb has only the in-frame clones, and not every one. V and J calls and clone size are given by that table; D and trimming were obtained from the DNA. The data show around 140,000 clones, about 80% seen once. Sequenced material: peripheral blood. This TCR was sampled from a man between 65 and 85 years old who had recovered from COVID-19. The rearrangement links TRBV18 to TRBJ1-3; TRBD1 aligns across 7 bases. For the CDR3, the DNA is TGTGCCAGCTCACCCCAGGGGGCTGGAAACACCATATATTTT. The encoded protein is CASSPQGAGNTIYF.